The following is a T cell receptor beta chain sequence with its context. The antigen remains unidentified. This entry belongs to a study of cytomegalovirus exposure and HLA in healthy donors. Study-level results: Later on, an analysis found that several of the most significant clusters appeared to be linked to common viral pathogens, which included parvovirus B19. Sequencing likely caused a cluster of highly shared sequence variants. An ancestry cluster, one associated with Asian ancestry, reportedly showed fewer N-insertions than the approximately 670-donor mean in a later analysis.

This PCR relied on a set of 60 Vbeta primers and 13 Jbeta primers. Data came from immunoSEQ multiplex PCR; TCRdb stores just in-frame clones and leaves some out. The data contain approximately 110,000 clones, about 80% of them singletons. V was shortened by 4 bases and J by 8 bases, with 27 bases between the two germline ends. The CDR3 contains 18 residues. Germline assignment: CDR1 SGHDT and CDR2 YYEEEE. The sample taken for sequencing was PBMCs. The chain is built from TRBV5-6 and TRBJ1-4, with D unclear. This receptor was taken from a man aged 50-60 years in good health and CMV-seropositive. The CDR3 sequence is CASSPSSGFSGIGEKLFF. CDR3 bases: TGTGCCAGCAGCCCCTCGTCGGGCTTTTCGGGGATAGGGGAAAAACTGTTTTTT.